This T cell receptor beta chain was identified in a study of OX40 agonist ivuxolimab in advanced cancers. Generated by immunoSEQ multiplex PCR, the TCRdb table keeps only in-frame clones and is missing some. Among about 73,000 clones listed, 88% were seen once. This CDR3 contains 13 residues. Trimming pared 5 bases from V and 5 bases from J, leaving 12 bases between. Germline CDR1 LNHDA, CDR2 SQIVND (reference sequence). It was autoimmune disease history or systemic immunosuppression that excluded patients. The TCR sequence derives from an adult with an advanced solid tumor such as melanoma, head and neck, liver or kidney cancer. The sample in question was CD4+ or CD8+ T cells sorted from blood, obtained in a trial of the OX40 agonist ivuxolimab. The chain combines TRBV19 with TRBJ2-5; possibly TRBD1 for D (5 bases). CDR3 sequence reads: CASSSRVGETQYF. The CDR3 nucleotides read TGTGCCAGTAGTTCCAGGGTCGGGGAGACCCAGTACTTC. Variable domain in full (rest from reference TRBV19 and TRBJ2-5): DGGITQSPKYLFRKEGQNVTLSCEQNLNHDAMYWYRQDPGQGLRLIYYSQIVNDFQKGDIAEGYSVSREKKESFPLTVTSAQKNPTAFYLCASSSRVGETQYFGPGTRLLVL.